This is a list of T cell receptor beta chains from one sample in a study of blood T cell repertoires in COVID-19. Profiled with immunoSEQ multiplex PCR; TCRdb holds only in-frame clones, not every one. Of about 180,000 clones detected, approximately 86% appear once; the ten largest clones hold less than 3.5%. The sample taken for sequencing was peripheral blood. The receptors stem from a young woman with active or convalescent COVID-19. Each CDR3 is given without its conserved first and last residue. Part of the rows lack a size; the others show once, few, many or a class for expanded clones.

J gene: TRBJ1-6
clone size: -
V gene: TRBV7-9
CDR3 protein: ASSLGTGDSPLH

J gene: TRBJ2-3
clone size: once
V gene: TRBV5-6
CDR3 protein: ASSPLGQGTDTQY

J gene: TRBJ1-1
clone size: few
V gene: TRBV5-4
CDR3 protein: ASSLRRGNTEAF

J gene: TRBJ2-2
clone size: -
V gene: TRBV11-2
CDR3 protein: ASSPYSGISGLF

J gene: TRBJ1-1
clone size: -
V gene: TRBV7-2
CDR3 protein: ASSLAGQGKEAF

J gene: TRBJ2-3
clone size: -
V gene: TRBV28
CDR3 protein: ASSFGVSGTDTQY

J gene: TRBJ1-1
clone size: -
V gene: TRBV27
CDR3 protein: ASSPLTGNTEAF

J gene: TRBJ2-3
clone size: -
V gene: TRBV6-5
CDR3 protein: ASSYGPGGSTDTQY

J gene: TRBJ2-7
clone size: -
V gene: TRBV7-2
CDR3 protein: ASSLRGGGYEQY

J gene: TRBJ2-7
clone size: -
V gene: TRBV27
CDR3 protein: ASSRETSYEQY

J gene: TRBJ1-1
clone size: -
V gene: TRBV24-1
CDR3 protein: ATSDPGTGAF

J gene: TRBJ1-2
clone size: -
V gene: TRBV5-5
CDR3 protein: ASSFSRDRGYT

J gene: TRBJ1-1
clone size: -
V gene: TRBV11-3
CDR3 protein: ASSFTGFAEAF

J gene: TRBJ2-1
clone size: -
V gene: TRBV19
CDR3 protein: ASSIDASVNEQF

J gene: TRBJ2-7
clone size: once
V gene: TRBV6-5
CDR3 protein: ASSYGTSGPYEQY

J gene: TRBJ1-2
clone size: -
V gene: TRBV11-3
CDR3 protein: ASSLYGPVNYGYT

J gene: TRBJ2-1
clone size: -
V gene: TRBV6-2/TRBV6-3
CDR3 protein: ASSHQTSGRARNEQF

J gene: TRBJ1-2
clone size: -
V gene: TRBV6-5
CDR3 protein: ASSYGAEGTYGYT

J gene: TRBJ2-3
clone size: -
V gene: TRBV2
CDR3 protein: ASKRGLAGTITDTQY

J gene: TRBJ1-1
clone size: -
V gene: TRBV29-1
CDR3 protein: SGTGHLNTEAF

J gene: TRBJ1-5
clone size: once
V gene: TRBV10-3
CDR3 protein: AISLGQHQPQH

J gene: TRBJ2-3
clone size: -
V gene: TRBV30
CDR3 protein: AWSLPIAGAEDTQY

J gene: TRBJ2-7
clone size: -
V gene: TRBV23-1
CDR3 protein: ASTPPGEKSYEQY

J gene: TRBJ1-1
clone size: -
V gene: TRBV5-1
CDR3 protein: ASSLWDRGDTEAF

J gene: TRBJ2-3
clone size: once
V gene: TRBV2
CDR3 protein: ASTEGSSTDTQY

J gene: TRBJ2-5
clone size: -
V gene: TRBV7-9
CDR3 protein: ASKTGTAPQETQY